Sequencing of this T cell receptor (beta chain) was carried out in a study of blood T cell repertoires in COVID-19. Germline trimming cut 0 bases from V and 7 bases from J; bases unmatched to any gene: 9. The germline V gene encodes CDR1 GTSNPN and CDR2 SVGIG (reference sequence). The CDR3 extends over 14 amino acids. Method: immunoSEQ multiplex PCR; TCRdb's copy keeps in-frame clones and lacks some. The sample lists a few hundred thousand clones, approximately 90% occurring once. Concerning this clone: The same CDR3 arises from other DNA sequences in this sample as well.

The chain recombines TRBV30 with TRBJ2-7, with TRBD2 matching over 7 bases. The TCR was taken from a woman between 45 and 60 years old who had recovered from COVID-19. Source material: peripheral blood. The CDR3 loop is CAWSVLAGAGEQYF. The CDR3 DNA sequence: TGTGCCTGGAGTGTACTTGCGGGAGCGGGTGAGCAGTACTTC. Full variable domain (missing parts from reference TRBV30 and TRBJ2-7): SQTIHQWPATLVQPVGSPLSLECTVEGTSNPNLYWYRQAAGRGLQLLFYSVGIGQISSEVPQNLSASRPQDRQFILSSKKLLLSDSGFYLCAWSVLAGAGEQYFGPGTRLTVT.